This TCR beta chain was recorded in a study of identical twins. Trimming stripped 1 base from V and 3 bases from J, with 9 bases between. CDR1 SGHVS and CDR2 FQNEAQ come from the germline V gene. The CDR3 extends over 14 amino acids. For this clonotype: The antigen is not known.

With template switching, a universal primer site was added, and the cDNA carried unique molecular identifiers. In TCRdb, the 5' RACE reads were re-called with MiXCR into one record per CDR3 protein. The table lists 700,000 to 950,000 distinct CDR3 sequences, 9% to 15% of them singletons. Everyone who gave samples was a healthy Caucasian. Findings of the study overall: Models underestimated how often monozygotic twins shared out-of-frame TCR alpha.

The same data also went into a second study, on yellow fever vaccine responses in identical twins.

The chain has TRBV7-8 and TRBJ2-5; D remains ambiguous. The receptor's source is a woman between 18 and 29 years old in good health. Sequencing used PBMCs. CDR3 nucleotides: TGTGCCAGCAGCTTAGAGGCTCAGAAAGAGACCCAGTACTTC. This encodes CASSLEAQKETQYF.